The 23 T cell receptor beta chains in this list originate from one sample, sequenced in a study of blood T cells in healthy people across ages (dated by TCRdb to between 2015 and 2017). To prepare the library, 5' RACE was applied. Sequencing took place on an Illumina HiSeq 2500. A second about 7 to 12 cycle PCR used a sample-barcoded 5' primer and a J-beta primer mix. TCRdb cleaned the public reads at Q25 with fastp, built clones with MiXCR and kept in-frame beta chains. Rows with one shared CDR3 protein collapse into an entry with the most common genes and DNA. The sample records 1.5 million to 2 million distinct CDR3 sequences, about 50% of which are singletons. In total, the top ten clones hold 2% to 2.5% of the sample. The sample consisted of blood. Receptors originate from a woman aged 40 to 50 in good health.

This clonotype was found a few times. The CDR3 DNA reads as TGTGCCAGCAGCGTAGCCGTGGGGGCGGATAGTGAGCAGTTCTTC. It encodes CASSVAVGADSEQFF. The chain combines TRBV9 with TRBJ2-1, with D perhaps matching TRBD1 (6 bases). V lost 0 bases, J lost 9 bases, and 16 bases lay in between. Germline V gene data show CDR1 as SGDLS and CDR2 as YYNGEE. The length of the CDR3 is 15 residues.

This sequence joins TRBV3-1 and TRBJ2-1; D is possibly TRBD2 (5 bases). The germline gives CDR1 LGHDT, CDR2 YNNKEL (reference sequence). The V end was cut by 4 bases, the J end by 8 bases, with 12 bases between. The CDR3 loop spans 13 amino acids. CDR3 in amino acids: CASSPWRSDEQFF. The CDR3 DNA follows: TGTGCCAGCAGCCCTTGGAGGAGTGATGAGCAGTTCTTC.

This clonotype has a handful of counts. V usage is TRBV28 and J usage is TRBJ2-3; 10 nucleotides match TRBD1. The V segment lost 9 bases and the J segment 4 bases; nucleotides outside the gene matches: 13. The CDR3 totals 16 residues. Germline V gives CDR1 MDHEN, CDR2 SYDVKM. The CDR3 DNA sequence: TGTGCCAGTGCCCTGAGGGGACAGGGGCTATCAGATACGCAGTATTTT. The encoded protein is CASALRGQGLSDTQYF.

The rearrangement joins TRBV12-3 or TRBV12-4 to TRBJ1-4; D ambiguous. Trimming took off 3 bases at V and 8 bases at J, with 10 bases between the two ends. CDR3 size: 13 residues. DNA for the CDR3: TGTGCCAGCAGTTTCGTCACAAACGAAAAACTGTTTTTT. It codes for CASSFVTNEKLFF.

This chain connects TRBV4-3 to TRBJ2-1; D possibly corresponds to TRBD1 (6 bases). The V and J ends lost 4 bases and 5 bases respectively, with 18 bases between them. The germline V gene has CDR1 LGHNA and CDR2 YSLEER. The CDR3 totals 16 residues. The CDR3 sequence: CASSLPPDSPDNEQFF. The CDR3, as DNA: TGCGCCAGCAGCCTCCCCCCGGACAGCCCGGACAATGAGCAGTTCTTC.

This rearrangement joins TRBV5-1 to TRBJ2-1; 16 bases map to TRBD2. V gave up 3 bases and J gave up 4 bases; unmatched junction bases: 4. Germline CDR1 reads SGHRS; CDR2 reads YFSETQ. This CDR3 has 17 amino acids. The CDR3 loop reads CASSWGLAGGRYNEQFF. CDR3 nucleotides: TGCGCCAGCAGCTGGGGACTAGCGGGGGGGCGGTACAATGAGCAGTTCTTC.

The chain recombines TRBV4-2 with TRBJ2-3, with D possibly matching TRBD1 (5 bases). The CDR3 loop spans 15 amino acids. V was clipped by 4 bases and J by 5 bases, with 16 bases between them. CDR1 is LGHNA, CDR2 YNFKEQ, per germline. The DNA of the CDR3 is TGTGCCAGCAGCCCGAACTTTCTACAGGAAGATACGCAGTATTTT. Its translation is CASSPNFLQEDTQYF.

V usage is TRBV21-1 and J usage is TRBJ2-3; the D call in the table, TRBD1, was not verified against the DNA. TRBV21-1 counts as a pseudogene. CDR3 length: 16 residues. The chain's CDR3 is CASSRGQATSTDTQYF. CDR3 DNA sequence: TGTGCCAGCAGCAGAGGACAGGCTACTAGCACAGATACGCAGTATTTT.

This clonotype was recorded a few times. This CDR3 reads CASSQDRGAGIKETQYF. The CDR3 coding sequence is TGCGCCAGCAGCCAAGATCGGGGGGCAGGGATTAAAGAGACCCAGTACTTC. The rearrangement joins TRBV4-3 to TRBJ2-7; tentative D call: TRBD2 (7 bases). The DNA end lines up better with TRBJ2-5; the J call may be wrong. This CDR3 spans 17 amino acids. Germline CDR1 and CDR2: LGHNA and YSLEER.

About this clonotype itself: Mismatch with germline at one junction end may stem from a read error. V is TRBV12-3 or TRBV12-4 and J is TRBJ1-6, with 7 bases aligning to TRBD1. CDR3 length equals 14 residues. The CDR3: CVSSFGQVGSPLHF. CDR3 nucleotides: TGTGTCAGCAGTTTCGGACAGGTCGGTTCACCCCTCCACTTT.

V usage is TRBV2 and J usage is TRBJ2-1, with a weak D call TRBD2 (5 bases). Between the trimmed V and J ends, which lost 6 bases and 6 bases, there was a span of 18 bases. From germline, CDR1 is SNHLY and CDR2 FYNNEI. CDR3 length equals 15 residues. The CDR3 here is CASRGSWTYTNEQFF. As DNA, the CDR3 is TGTGCCAGCAGGGGATCTTGGACTTACACCAATGAGCAGTTCTTC.

The chain uses TRBV7-2 and TRBJ2-3; 8 nucleotides align to TRBD1. Germline V gene lookup returns CDR1 SGHTA and CDR2 FQGNSA. This CDR3 spans 14 amino acids. V lost 8 bases and J lost 2; bases outside the gene matches: 6. The chain's CDR3 is CASLRDRYTDTQYF. CDR3 nucleotide sequence: TGTGCCAGCCTCCGGGACAGGTACACAGATACGCAGTATTTT.

This clonotype has just a few counts. This chain joins TRBV7-2 and TRBJ2-3; the D gene is possibly TRBD2 (5 bases). CDR1 is SGHTA and CDR2 is FQGNSA in the germline V gene. CDR3 length: 14 residues. V was cut by 8 bases and J by 0 bases, with 12 bases left in between. CDR3 coding DNA: TGTGCCAGCCGACGTAGCGTTAGCACAGATACGCAGTATTTT. Translated: CASRRSVSTDTQYF.

The rearrangement uses TRBV18 and TRBJ1-2, with D perhaps matching TRBD1 (6 bases). Germline CDR1 KGHSH, CDR2 LQKENI. Trimming took 2 bases from V and 0 from J, leaving 13 bases between them. This CDR3 spans 16 amino acids. In DNA, the CDR3 is TGTGCCAGCTCACCAGACAGGACGGCGGCTAACTATGGCTACACCTTC. Translated, it gives CASSPDRTAANYGYTF.

There are a few counts of this clonotype. The genes are TRBV20-1 and TRBJ2-7, with D unclear. The V gene lost 1 base and the J gene lost 0 bases, with 10 bases spanning the gap. Germline V CDR1 and CDR2: DFQATT, SNEGSKA (reference sequence). This CDR3 is 14 amino acids long. The CDR3 sequence: CSARGFESSYEQYF. The CDR3 nucleotides read TGCAGTGCTAGAGGATTTGAGAGCTCCTACGAGCAGTACTTC.

The V call is TRBV7-2, the J call TRBJ1-2, with D perhaps TRBD1 (6 bases). The CDR3 is 15 residues long. The germline gives CDR1 SGHTA, CDR2 FQGNSA. Deletions cut 8 bases from V and 8 bases from J, with 24 bases between. The CDR3 region has the DNA TGTGCCAGCCAACAACGGGGGCGACGGGAGTCCGGCTACACCTTC. Protein: CASQQRGRRESGYTF.

Comments on this clonotype: A read error may account for a junction end that differs from germline. This chain links TRBV5-1 with TRBJ1-6; 7 bases fit TRBD1. Germline V gene lookup returns CDR1 SGHRS and CDR2 YFSETQ. This CDR3 is 14 amino acids long. CDR3 in amino acids: CASSLGQRNSPLHF. For the CDR3, the DNA is TGTGCCAGCAGCTTGGGACAGCGTAATTCACCCCTCCACTTT.

This clonotype came up once. The chain combines TRBV15 with TRBJ1-2; D possibly corresponds to TRBD1 (6 bases). In germline, CDR1 is LNHNV, CDR2 YYDKDF (reference sequence). V lost 0 bases, J lost 7 bases, and 18 bases lay in between. The CDR3 extends over 16 amino acids. The CDR3 loop is CATSRERTTGMGGYTF. CDR3 sequence (DNA): TGTGCCACCAGCAGAGAGCGCACTACAGGGATGGGTGGCTACACCTTC. The variable domain in full, with the rest retrieved from reference TRBV15 and TRBJ1-2, is DAMVIQNPRYQVTQFGKPVTLSCSQTLNHNVMYWYQQKSSQAPKLLFHYYDKDFNNEADTPDNFQSRRPNTSFCFLDIRSPGLGDTAMYLCATSRERTTGMGGYTFGSGTRLTVV.

This clonotype was picked up a small number of times. The V call is TRBV20-1, the J call TRBJ2-4; unclear D gene. Germline CDR1 is DFQATT and CDR2 is SNEGSKA (reference sequence). This CDR3 comprises 11 residues. The V end was cut by 0 bases, the J end by 9 bases, with 6 bases between. The CDR3 DNA is TGCAGTGCTAGAGAAGGTGGCATTCAGTACTTC. Its protein product is CSAREGGIQYF.

The V call is TRBV20-1, the J call TRBJ2-5; D possibly corresponds to TRBD1 (5 bases). The germline V gene encodes CDR1 DFQATT and CDR2 SNEGSKA (reference sequence). The CDR3 contains 14 residues. Trimming left V 5 bases short and J 5 bases short, with 18 bases between. CDR3 residues: CSAAAPRPGETQYF. CDR3 in DNA: TGCAGTGCTGCAGCCCCCCGACCAGGGGAGACCCAGTACTTC.

The chain links TRBV28 to TRBJ2-3, with a tentative D call TRBD1 (5 bases). Germline CDR1 MDHEN, CDR2 SYDVKM. CDR3 length: 13 amino acids. V lost 7 bases, J lost 6 bases, and 14 bases lay in between. This CDR3 is CASTDGQPDTQYF. In nucleotides, the CDR3 is TGTGCCAGCACCGACGGACAACCCGATACGCAGTATTTT.

The V gene is TRBV20-1, the J gene TRBJ2-1, with 11 bases aligning to TRBD2. The end of the DNA aligns better with TRBJ2-7, so the J call may be wrong. CDR1 is DFQATT and CDR2 is SNEGSKA in the germline V gene (reference sequence). The CDR3 covers 15 residues. The CDR3 loop is CSYEASGGSYDEQYF. DNA of the CDR3: TGCAGCTACGAGGCTAGCGGGGGGTCCTACGATGAGCAGTACTTC.

This chain links TRBV15 with TRBJ2-3, with 7 bases lining up with TRBD1. The length of the CDR3 is 16 residues. After removal of 1 base from V and 1 base from J, the junction contained 5 bases not matched to a gene. CDR1 and CDR2 (germline): LNHNV, YYDKDF (reference sequence). Here the CDR3 DNA reads TGTGCCACCAGCAGAGGTGGAGGACAGGGCACAGATACGCAGTATTTT. It translates to CATSRGGGQGTDTQYF.